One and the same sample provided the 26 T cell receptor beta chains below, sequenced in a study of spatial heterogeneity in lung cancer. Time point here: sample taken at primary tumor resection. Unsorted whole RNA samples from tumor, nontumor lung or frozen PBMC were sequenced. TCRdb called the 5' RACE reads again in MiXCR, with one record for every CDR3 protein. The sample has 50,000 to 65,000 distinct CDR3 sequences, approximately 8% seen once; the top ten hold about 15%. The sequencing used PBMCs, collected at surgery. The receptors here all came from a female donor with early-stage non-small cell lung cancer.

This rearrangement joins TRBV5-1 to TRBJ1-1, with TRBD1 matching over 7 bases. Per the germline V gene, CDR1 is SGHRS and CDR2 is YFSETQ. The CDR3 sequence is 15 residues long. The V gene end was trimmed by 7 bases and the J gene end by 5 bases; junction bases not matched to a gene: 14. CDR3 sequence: CASRYTTGVETEAFF. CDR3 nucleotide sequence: TGCGCCAGCCGGTACACCACAGGGGTGGAGACTGAAGCTTTCTTT.

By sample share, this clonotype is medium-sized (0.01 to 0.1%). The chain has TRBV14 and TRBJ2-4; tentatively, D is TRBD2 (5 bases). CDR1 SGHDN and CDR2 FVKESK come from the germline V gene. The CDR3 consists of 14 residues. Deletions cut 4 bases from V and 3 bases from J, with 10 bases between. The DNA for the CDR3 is TGTGCCAGCAGCCCCCTTGGGAGCAAAAACATTCAGTACTTC. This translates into CASSPLGSKNIQYF.

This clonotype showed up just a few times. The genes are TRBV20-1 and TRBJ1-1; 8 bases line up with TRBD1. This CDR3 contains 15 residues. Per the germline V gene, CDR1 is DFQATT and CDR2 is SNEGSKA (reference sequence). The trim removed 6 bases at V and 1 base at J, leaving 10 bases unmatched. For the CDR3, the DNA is TGCAGTGCCCCGACCCCCCAGGGGGCGAACACTGAAGCTTTCTTT. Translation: CSAPTPQGANTEAFF.

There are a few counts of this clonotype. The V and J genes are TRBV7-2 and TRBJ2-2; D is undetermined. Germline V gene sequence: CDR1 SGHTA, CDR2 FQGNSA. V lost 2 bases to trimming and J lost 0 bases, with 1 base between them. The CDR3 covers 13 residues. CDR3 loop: CASSLTNTGELFF. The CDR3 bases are TGTGCCAGCAGCTTAACGAACACCGGGGAGCTGTTTTTT.

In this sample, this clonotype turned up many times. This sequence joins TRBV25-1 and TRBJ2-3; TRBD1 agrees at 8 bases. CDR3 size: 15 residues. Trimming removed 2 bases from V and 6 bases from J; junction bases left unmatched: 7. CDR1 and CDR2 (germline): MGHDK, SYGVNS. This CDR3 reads CASSEAQGAGDTQYF. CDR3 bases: TGTGCCAGCAGTGAAGCCCAGGGGGCAGGGGATACGCAGTATTTT.

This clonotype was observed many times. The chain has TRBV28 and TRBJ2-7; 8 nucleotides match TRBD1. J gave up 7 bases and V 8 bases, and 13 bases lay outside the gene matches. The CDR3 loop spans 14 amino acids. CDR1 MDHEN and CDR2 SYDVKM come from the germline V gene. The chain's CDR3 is CASLAGGLRGEQYF. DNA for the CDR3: TGTGCCAGCTTGGCAGGGGGCTTGAGAGGGGAGCAGTACTTC.

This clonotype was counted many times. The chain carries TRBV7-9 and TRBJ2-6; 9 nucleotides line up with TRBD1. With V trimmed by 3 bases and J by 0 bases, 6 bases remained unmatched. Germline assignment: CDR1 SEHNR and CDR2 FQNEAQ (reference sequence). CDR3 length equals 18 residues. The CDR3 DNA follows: TGTGCCAGCAGCTTGCCGAGGGACAGGGACTCTGGGGCCAACGTCCTGACTTTC. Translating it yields CASSLPRDRDSGANVLTF.

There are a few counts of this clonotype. The CDR3 DNA reads TGTGCCACCAGCAGAGAGACAGGGGGTCACGATCCCTACGAGCAGTACTTC. Amino acid sequence: CATSRETGGHDPYEQYF. The chain has TRBV15 and TRBJ2-7, with 9 bases aligning to TRBD1. The length of the CDR3 is 17 residues. The germline V gene encodes CDR1 LNHNV and CDR2 YYDKDF (reference sequence). V was clipped by 0 bases and J by 2 bases; unmatched bases: 8.

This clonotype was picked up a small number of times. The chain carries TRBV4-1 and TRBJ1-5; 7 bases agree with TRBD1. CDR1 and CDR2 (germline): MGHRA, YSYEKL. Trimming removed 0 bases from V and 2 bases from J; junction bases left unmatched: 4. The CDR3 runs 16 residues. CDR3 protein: CASSQDAGGGNQPQHF. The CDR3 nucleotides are TGCGCCAGCAGCCAAGATGCAGGGGGAGGCAATCAGCCCCAGCATTTT.

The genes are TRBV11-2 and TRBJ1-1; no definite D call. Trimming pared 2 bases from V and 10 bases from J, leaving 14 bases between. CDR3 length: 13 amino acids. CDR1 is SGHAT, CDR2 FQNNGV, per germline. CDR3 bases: TGTGCCAGCAGCTTACCAGGCAGCAAAGTAGCTTTCTTT. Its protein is CASSLPGSKVAFF.

CDR3 coding DNA: TGTGCCAGCAGCCCGGGCGGGGGTAATAATTCACCCCTCCACTTT. Translation: CASSPGGGNNSPLHF. J is TRBJ1-6 and V is TRBV7-8, with D possibly matching TRBD1 (5 bases). Between the trimmed V and J ends, which lost 5 bases and 5 bases, there was a span of 13 bases. This CDR3 has 15 residues. The V gene's germline CDR1 is SGHVS and CDR2 FQNEAQ.

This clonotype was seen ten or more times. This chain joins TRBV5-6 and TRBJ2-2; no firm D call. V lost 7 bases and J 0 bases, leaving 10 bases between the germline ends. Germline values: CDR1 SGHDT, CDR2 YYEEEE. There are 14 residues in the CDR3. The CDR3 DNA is TGTGCCAGCCGGGCCGGTCCGAACACCGGGGAGCTGTTTTTT. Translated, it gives CASRAGPNTGELFF.

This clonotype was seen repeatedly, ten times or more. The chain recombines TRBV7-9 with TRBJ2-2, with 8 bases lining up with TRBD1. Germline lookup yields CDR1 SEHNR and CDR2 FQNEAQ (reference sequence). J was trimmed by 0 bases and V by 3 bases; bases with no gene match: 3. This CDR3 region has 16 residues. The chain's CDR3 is CASSFQGASNTGELFF. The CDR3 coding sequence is TGTGCCAGCAGCTTTCAGGGGGCGTCGAACACCGGGGAGCTGTTTTTT.

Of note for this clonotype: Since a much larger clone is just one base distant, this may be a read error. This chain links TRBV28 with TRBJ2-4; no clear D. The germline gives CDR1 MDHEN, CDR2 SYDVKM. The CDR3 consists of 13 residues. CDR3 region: CTSSFAIRNIQYF. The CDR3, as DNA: TGTACCAGCAGTTTCGCCATTAGGAACATTCAGTACTTC.

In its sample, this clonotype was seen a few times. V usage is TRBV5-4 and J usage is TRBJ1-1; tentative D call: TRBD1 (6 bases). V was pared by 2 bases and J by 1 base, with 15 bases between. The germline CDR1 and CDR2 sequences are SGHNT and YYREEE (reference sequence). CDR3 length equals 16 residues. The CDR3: CASSLGSRGRNTEAFF. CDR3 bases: TGTGCCAGCAGCTTAGGATCCAGGGGAAGGAACACTGAAGCTTTCTTT.

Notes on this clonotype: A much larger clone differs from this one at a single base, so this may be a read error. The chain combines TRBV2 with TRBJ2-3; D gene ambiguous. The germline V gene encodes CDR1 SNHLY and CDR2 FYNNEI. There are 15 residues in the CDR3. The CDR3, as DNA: TGTGCCAGCGGTGAAGGGCAGCCTAGCACAGATACGCAGTATTTT. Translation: CASGEGQPSTDTQYF.

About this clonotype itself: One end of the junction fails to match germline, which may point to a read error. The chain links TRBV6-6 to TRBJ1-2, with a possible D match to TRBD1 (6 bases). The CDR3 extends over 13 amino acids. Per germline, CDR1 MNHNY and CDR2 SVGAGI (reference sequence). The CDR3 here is CANSLDRIYGYTF. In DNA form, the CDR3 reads TGTGCCAACAGTCTTGACAGGATCTATGGCTACACCTTC.

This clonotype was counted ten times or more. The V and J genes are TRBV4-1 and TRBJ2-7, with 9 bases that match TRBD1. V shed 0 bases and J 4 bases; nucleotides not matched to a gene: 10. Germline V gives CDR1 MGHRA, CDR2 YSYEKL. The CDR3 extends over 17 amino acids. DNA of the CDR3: TGCGCCAGCAGCCAAGAGGGAGCCGGGACAGGGATTTACGAGCAGTACTTC. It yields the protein CASSQEGAGTGIYEQYF.

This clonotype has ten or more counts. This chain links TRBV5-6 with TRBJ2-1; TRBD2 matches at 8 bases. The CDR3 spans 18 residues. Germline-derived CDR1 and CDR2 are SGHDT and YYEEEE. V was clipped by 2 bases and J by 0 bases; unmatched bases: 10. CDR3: CASSLPTRGAASYNEQFF. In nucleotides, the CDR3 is TGTGCCAGCAGCTTACCGACGCGGGGGGCCGCCTCCTACAATGAGCAGTTCTTC.

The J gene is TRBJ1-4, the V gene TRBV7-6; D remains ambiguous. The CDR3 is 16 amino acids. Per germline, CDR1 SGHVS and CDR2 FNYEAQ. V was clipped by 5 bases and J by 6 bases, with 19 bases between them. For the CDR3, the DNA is TGTGCCAGCAGCACCCCCCGGGCCCGTTCCGATGAAAAACTGTTTTTT. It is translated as CASSTPRARSDEKLFF.

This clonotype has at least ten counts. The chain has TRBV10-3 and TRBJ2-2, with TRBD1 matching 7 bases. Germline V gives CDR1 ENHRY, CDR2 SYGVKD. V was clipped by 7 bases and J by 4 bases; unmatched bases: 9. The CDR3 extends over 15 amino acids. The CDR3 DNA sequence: TGTGCCATCACCTTAGGACAGGAAGTCACCGGGGAGCTGTTTTTT. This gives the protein CAITLGQEVTGELFF.

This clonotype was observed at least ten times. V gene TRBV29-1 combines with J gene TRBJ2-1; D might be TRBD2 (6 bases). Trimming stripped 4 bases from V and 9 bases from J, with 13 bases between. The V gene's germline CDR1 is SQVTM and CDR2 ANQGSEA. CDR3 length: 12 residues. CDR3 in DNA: TGCAGCGTTGTACAGGCCGGGAGTGAGCAGTTCTTC. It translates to CSVVQAGSEQFF.

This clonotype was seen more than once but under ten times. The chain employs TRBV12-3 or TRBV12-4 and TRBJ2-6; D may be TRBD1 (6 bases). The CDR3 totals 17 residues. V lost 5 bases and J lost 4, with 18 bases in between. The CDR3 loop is CASSPTGGLSGANVLTF. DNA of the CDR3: TGTGCCAGCAGTCCGACAGGTGGGCTGTCCGGGGCCAACGTCCTGACTTTC.

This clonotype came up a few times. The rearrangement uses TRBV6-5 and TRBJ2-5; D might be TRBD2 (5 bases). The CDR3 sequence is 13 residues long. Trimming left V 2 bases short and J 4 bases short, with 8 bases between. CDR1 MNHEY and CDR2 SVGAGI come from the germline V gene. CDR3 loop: CASSYGGGETQYF. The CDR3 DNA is TGTGCCAGCAGTTACGGAGGAGGAGAGACCCAGTACTTC.

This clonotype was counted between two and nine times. CDR3: CSARGTGAGYNEQFF. CDR3 DNA sequence: TGCAGTGCTAGGGGTACTGGGGCGGGCTACAATGAGCAGTTCTTC. The rearrangement uses TRBV20-1 and TRBJ2-1; the D call may be TRBD1 or TRBD2 (5 bases each). The V end was cut by 3 bases, the J end by 3 bases, with 15 bases between. CDR3 length equals 15 residues. CDR1 is DFQATT and CDR2 is SNEGSKA in the germline V gene (reference sequence).

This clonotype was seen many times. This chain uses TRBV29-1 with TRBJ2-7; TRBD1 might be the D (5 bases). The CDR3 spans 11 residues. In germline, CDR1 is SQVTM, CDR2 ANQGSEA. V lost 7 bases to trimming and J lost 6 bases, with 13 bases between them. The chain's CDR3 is CSAQRGGEQYV. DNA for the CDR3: TGCAGCGCTCAAAGGGGTGGCGAGCAGTACGTC.